Presented here are 5 T cell receptor beta chains from one specimen sequenced in a study of post-analysis software for immune sequencing data. Their specific antigens are unknown. Whole-study findings and limits: About 5 TRBV segments occurring more often in patients than controls included TRBV5-6, TRBV5-1 and TRBV20-1.

Prepared TCR beta cDNA libraries contained unique molecular identifiers. TCRdb re-called the PCR reads through MiXCR, storing one row per CDR3 protein. The data contain 700,000 to 900,000 distinct CDR3 sequences, approximately 44% of them seen just once; the ten biggest clones take up 4% to 5%. The sample taken for sequencing was blood. The receptor set was obtained from a girl aged 10 to 17 with multiple sclerosis.

This sequence joins TRBV9 and TRBJ2-1; 10 nucleotides line up with TRBD2. The junction had 4 bases not matched to a gene; V was cut back by 1 base and J by 6 bases. The CDR3 length is 15 residues. The germline CDR1 and CDR2 sequences are SGDLS and YYNGEE. The CDR3: CASSVWGLASNEQFF. Here the CDR3 DNA reads TGTGCCAGCAGCGTATGGGGACTAGCGAGCAATGAGCAGTTCTTC.

This clonotype has a handful of counts. The V gene is TRBV28, the J gene TRBJ2-3; 7 nucleotides align to TRBD2. Germline V gene sequence: CDR1 MDHEN, CDR2 SYDVKM. The V and J ends lost 1 base and 0 bases, in that order; junction bases with no gene match: 4. The CDR3 has 16 residues. The CDR3 bases are TGTGCCAGCAGTTTATTGACTAGCAGTAGCACAGATACGCAGTATTTT. Translating gives CASSLLTSSSTDTQYF.

This clonotype was seen a few times. The chain uses TRBV30 and TRBJ2-3; 7 positions agree with TRBD2. Germline loops: CDR1 GTSNPN, CDR2 SVGIG (reference sequence). This CDR3 has 13 residues. V lost 2 bases, J lost 4 bases, and 3 bases stayed unmatched. Here the CDR3 reads CAWSRTSADTQYF. The CDR3 nucleotides read TGTGCCTGGAGTCGGACTAGTGCAGATACGCAGTATTTT.

The chain carries TRBV12-3 or TRBV12-4 and TRBJ1-2; D gene unclear. V shed 7 bases and J shed 8 bases, with 17 bases lying between them. The CDR3 has 13 amino acids. The CDR3 here is CASTSDGNRGYTF. Here the CDR3 DNA reads TGTGCCAGCACCTCGGACGGGAACCGGGGCTACACCTTC.

The chain combines TRBV7-2 with TRBJ2-7; 9 bases map to TRBD1. Per the germline V gene, CDR1 is SGHTA and CDR2 is FQGNSA. V lost 4 bases and J lost 9; bases outside the gene matches: 13. The CDR3 consists of 15 residues. The chain's CDR3 is CASSSAGTGLVRQYF. DNA of the CDR3: TGTGCCAGCAGCTCCGCCGGGACAGGGTTAGTCAGGCAGTACTTC.